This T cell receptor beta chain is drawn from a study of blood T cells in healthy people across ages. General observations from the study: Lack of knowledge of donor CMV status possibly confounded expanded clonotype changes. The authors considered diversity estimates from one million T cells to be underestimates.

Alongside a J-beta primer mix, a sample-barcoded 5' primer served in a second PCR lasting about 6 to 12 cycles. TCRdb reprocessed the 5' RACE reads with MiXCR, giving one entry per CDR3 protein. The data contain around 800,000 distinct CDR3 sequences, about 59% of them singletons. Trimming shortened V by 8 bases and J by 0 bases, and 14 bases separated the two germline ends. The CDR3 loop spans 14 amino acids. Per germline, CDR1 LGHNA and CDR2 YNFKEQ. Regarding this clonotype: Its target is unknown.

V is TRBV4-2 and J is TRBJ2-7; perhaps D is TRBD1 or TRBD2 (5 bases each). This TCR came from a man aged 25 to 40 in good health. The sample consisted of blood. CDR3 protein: CASASFGGSYEQYF. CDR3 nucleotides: TGTGCCAGCGCGAGTTTTGGGGGCTCCTACGAGCAGTACTTC.